This T cell receptor (beta chain) derives from a study of long-term antiretroviral therapy in people with HIV (dated by TCRdb to between 2021 and 2023). For the wider study: The earliest samples were collected roughly a decade before the 2015 WHO recommendation for immediate ART, at a time when ART was usually postponed until CD4 counts fell. No cross-contamination during QIAcube processing turned up in test extractions that ran a monoclonal T-cell line alongside some 34 polyclonal samples. About 40% of the 30 participants with HIV were female. Whether ART initiation and durable HIV suppression were associated with changes in peripheral blood TRB repertoire composition and diversity was tested in a retrospective serial study. A total of fewer than 200 cryopreserved PBMC samples were contributed to the cohort by 30 adults with confirmed HIV infection, with samples collected serially over a mean of approximately six years (range 1-12).

The immunoSEQ hsTCRB v3.0 assay was used at survey level resolution to sequence the TRB variable region. A depth of roughly 35,000-55,000 T-cell genomes per sample was targeted for TRB sequencing. Pooled TRB libraries were sequenced on an Illumina MiSeq with a v3 150-cycle kit. The paper's processing steps were these. Repertoire analysis was performed in R inside a reproducible Nextflow workflow that covered QC, data transformation and analysis. LymphoSeq2, an R package for exploring AIRR-Seq data, was used to implement the custom analyses. A few samples that produced fewer than 5000 total TRB sequences were removed, so under 200 HIV repertoires were analyzed. Among the 180 to 200 HIV repertoires that were kept, almost 60 were collected before ART initiation and roughly 130 were collected after ART initiation. Each repertoire was downsampled to 5000 TRB nucleotide sequences, and summary statistics were averaged across 100 downsampling iterations. The analysis kept only TRB sequences whose CDR3 regions were at least seven amino acids long. A Shannon entropy-derived clonality score and the Gini coefficient were used to measure diversity. Repertoire networks linked the top 5000 CDR3 amino acid sequences whenever two sequences differed by an edit distance of one. For TRB CDR3 amino acid sequences, antigen specificity groups and MHC restriction were predicted with GLIPH2. To flag known CMV, EBV, HIV or tissue antigen associations, CDR3 amino acid sequences were matched against VDJdb and McPAS-TCR. Pre-ART, post-ART and control groups were compared with Wilcoxon signed-rank tests and Holm-Bonferroni correction. TCRdb retrieved this table from immuneACCESS and kept in-frame rearrangements only. Not all clones are present; in checked studies, unresolved V genes account for under half, and no reason is known for the remainder. The V and J calls and clone size come from that table; D and trimming were worked out from the DNA. This sample comprises about 31,000 clones, approximately 90% of them detected only once. The ten largest clones add up to 4% to 5.5% of the sample.

The research as a whole found: Inferences about post-ART repertoire changes were limited because no data were available on ART adherence, viral resistance or therapy changes. The samples were dated from about 2004 to 2018, and the ART regimens that were used may be less effective than current ART regimens. Because cell numbers in pre-ART samples were limited, unsorted PBMC were profiled instead of sorted CD4+ and CD8+ T cells. Since PBMC availability was limited, sequencing covered only the TCR beta chain, with no alpha chain pairing. Narrower CDR3 length ranges were observed in HIV repertoires than in controls, and an antigen-experienced repertoire with only a slight naive shift after ART was suggested by the network structure. A significant increase in TRB diversity was found to be associated with ART initiation, although TRB diversity was observed to remain significantly below that of transplant donor controls even after long-term ART. The repertoire was dominated across all time points by expanded TRB clones identified before ART initiation, although this dominance was seen to fluctuate and to decrease in many PLHIV after ART.

Via the germline V gene, CDR1 is SGHDT and CDR2 YYEEEE. The CDR3 has 13 amino acids, counting the end cysteine and phenylalanine. Only the CDR3 part of the read is kept: 39 bases, read in frame from the first base. Trimming takes 6 bases off V and 3 bases off J; junction bases not matched to a gene: 4. On this clone itself: It lacks a known antigen. Within one base of it there is no much larger clone, and no base qualities were kept.

Inclusion was restricted to participants for whom at least one PBMC sample before ART initiation and at least two post-ART samples were available. Every participant with HIV received treatment in the United States of America. Before DNA extraction, cryopreserved samples containing about 0.9-10 million PBMC were thawed and washed. At the time of the earliest PBMC sample, participants with HIV were aged between about 23 and 55 years. Each participant contributed PBMC samples from 1-4 timepoints before ART initiation and 2-8 timepoints after ART initiation, with a median of 7 samples. For every participant, serial HIV viral load, CD4+ T-cell count, ART history and demographic data were obtained. Genomic DNA was extracted from unsorted PBMC with a Qiagen kit on a QIAcube, processed in batches of 12 samples.

Rearrangement joined TRBV5-6 to TRBJ1-1; TRBD1 fits 8 bases in the junction. The specimen was unsorted PBMCs, collected 5.2 years after starting antiretroviral therapy. The sequence was obtained from a woman aged 40-49 years with HIV. The bases are TGTGCCAGCACCAAGGACAGGGACACTGAAGCTTTCTTT. Its protein is CASTKDRDTEAFF.